A selection of T cell receptor beta chains follows, all from one sample in a study of cytomegalovirus exposure and HLA in healthy donors. Generated by immunoSEQ multiplex PCR, the TCRdb table keeps only in-frame clones and is missing some. The profile covers around 100,000 clones, with around 80% appearing a single time and around 3.8% taken by the ten largest. Material for sequencing was PBMCs. These receptors originate from a woman aged 50 to 65 in good health and CMV-seropositive. The CDR3 runs from the conserved cysteine through the conserved F or W. The order of the fields is CDR3 length, V gene, D gene, J gene, clone size, CDR3 protein, CDR3 DNA. The D gene is left open where the match is weak. Not all rows give a size; the values are once, few, many and, for expanded clones, a class.

len: 17; v_gene: TRBV5-1; d_gene: NA; j_gene: TRBJ2-2; abundance: NA; CDR3aa: CASSRGEGGAYTGELFF; CDR3nt: TGCGCCAGCAGCCGTGGAGAGGGGGGGGCATACACCGGGGAGCTGTTTTTT
len: 13; v_gene: TRBV11-2; d_gene: TRBD1; j_gene: TRBJ2-7; abundance: NA; CDR3aa: CASSWQGASEQYF; CDR3nt: TGTGCCAGCAGTTGGCAGGGGGCCTCCGAGCAGTACTTC
len: 12; v_gene: TRBV9; d_gene: NA; j_gene: TRBJ1-2; abundance: NA; CDR3aa: CASSTAAAGYTF; CDR3nt: TGTGCCAGCAGCACAGCGGCGGCAGGCTACACCTTC
len: 14; v_gene: TRBV6-1; d_gene: NA; j_gene: TRBJ1-2; abundance: NA; CDR3aa: CASNKGGNSLGYTF; CDR3nt: TGTGCCAGCAACAAGGGAGGGAACAGCCTCGGCTACACCTTC
len: 16; v_gene: TRBV4-2; d_gene: TRBD1; j_gene: TRBJ1-2; abundance: NA; CDR3aa: CASSQDQATGGYGYTF; CDR3nt: TGTGCCAGCAGCCAAGATCAGGCGACAGGGGGCTATGGCTACACCTTC
len: 16; v_gene: TRBV2; d_gene: NA; j_gene: TRBJ2-1; abundance: NA; CDR3aa: CASSDETKGLYNEQFF; CDR3nt: TGTGCCAGCAGTGACGAGACTAAGGGACTCTACAATGAGCAGTTCTTC
len: 15; v_gene: TRBV7-7; d_gene: NA; j_gene: TRBJ2-1; abundance: NA; CDR3aa: CASSLGTSSYNEQFF; CDR3nt: TGTGCTAGCAGCTTAGGGACATCCTCCTACAATGAGCAGTTCTTC
len: 10; v_gene: TRBV2; d_gene: NA; j_gene: TRBJ1-1; abundance: NA; CDR3aa: CASRGAEAFF; CDR3nt: TGTGCCAGCAGAGGGGCTGAAGCTTTCTTT
len: 15; v_gene: TRBV7-9; d_gene: NA; j_gene: TRBJ2-1; abundance: NA; CDR3aa: CASSSRLVRFLEQFF; CDR3nt: TGTGCCAGCAGCTCCCGACTAGTCCGATTTCTTGAGCAGTTCTTC
len: 15; v_gene: TRBV6-1; d_gene: TRBD2; j_gene: TRBJ2-5; abundance: NA; CDR3aa: CASSEGGGAYGTQYF; CDR3nt: TGTGCCAGCAGTGAAGGGGGGGGAGCTTATGGGACCCAGTACTTC
len: 13; v_gene: TRBV6-6; d_gene: NA; j_gene: TRBJ2-5; abundance: NA; CDR3aa: CASSYGGQETQYF; CDR3nt: TGTGCCAGCAGTTACGGCGGGCAAGAGACCCAGTACTTC
len: 18; v_gene: TRBV7-9; d_gene: TRBD1; j_gene: TRBJ1-3; abundance: NA; CDR3aa: CASSFGTALASSGNTIYF; CDR3nt: TGTGCCAGCAGCTTCGGGACAGCCCTGGCTAGCTCTGGAAACACCATATATTTT
len: 15; v_gene: TRBV7-3; d_gene: TRBD2; j_gene: TRBJ2-5; abundance: NA; CDR3aa: CASSLHGGVLETQYF; CDR3nt: TGTGCCAGCAGCTTACACGGGGGGGTTCTAGAGACCCAGTACTTC
len: 13; v_gene: TRBV5-1; d_gene: TRBD2; j_gene: TRBJ2-5; abundance: few; CDR3aa: CASRAEGGRGQYF; CDR3nt: TGCGCCAGCAGGGCGGAAGGCGGGAGGGGCCAGTACTTC
len: 12; v_gene: TRBV15; d_gene: NA; j_gene: TRBJ2-1; abundance: NA; CDR3aa: CATSGQTSGLFF; CDR3nt: TGTGCCACCAGCGGCCAAACTAGTGGACTGTTCTTC
len: 14; v_gene: TRBV5-1; d_gene: TRBD1; j_gene: TRBJ2-7; abundance: once; CDR3aa: CASSPQEGAGGQYF; CDR3nt: TGCGCCAGCAGCCCCCAAGAAGGGGCAGGGGGGCAGTACTTC